A selection of T cell receptor beta chains follows, all from one sample in a study of blood T cell repertoires in COVID-19. TCRdb's copy holds only in-frame clones and misses some; the assay was immunoSEQ multiplex PCR. The sample holds over 75,000 clones, under 95% seen once. Input material: peripheral blood. These receptors all come from a human donor with active COVID-19. The donor label of this sample is uncertain. Each CDR3 is given with its conserved first and last residue. Each record gives: CDR3 DNA, CDR3 protein, V gene, clone size, J gene, D gene. A D gene is named only where the DNA matches it firmly. Not every row has a clone size; where given, it reads once, few, many or a size class.

CDR3 DNA: TGTGCCAGCAGCCTAGGACTAGCGGGGACAGATACGCAGTATTTT
CDR3 protein: CASSLGLAGTDTQYF
V gene: TRBV7-2
clone size: NA
J gene: TRBJ2-3
D gene: TRBD2

CDR3 DNA: TGTGCCAGCAGCCGGGACAGCTCGAACACCGGGGAGCTGTTTTTT
CDR3 protein: CASSRDSSNTGELFF
V gene: TRBV6-2/TRBV6-3
clone size: NA
J gene: TRBJ2-2
D gene: TRBD1

CDR3 DNA: TGTGCCAGCAGCCATCCCTACGACACCGGGGAGCTGTTTTTT
CDR3 protein: CASSHPYDTGELFF
V gene: TRBV3-1/TRBV3-2
clone size: few
J gene: TRBJ2-2
D gene: NA

CDR3 DNA: TGTGCCAGCAGTTACCAGGGGAACTACGAGCAGTACTTC
CDR3 protein: CASSYQGNYEQYF
V gene: TRBV6-6
clone size: NA
J gene: TRBJ2-7
D gene: NA

CDR3 DNA: TGTGCCAGCAGTGAAAGTGGGAGGGCAGGCTATGGCTACACCTTC
CDR3 protein: CASSESGRAGYGYTF
V gene: TRBV2
clone size: NA
J gene: TRBJ1-2
D gene: NA

CDR3 DNA: TGTGCCAGCTCATTACTAGCGGGGGCTAGCACAGATACGCAGTATTTT
CDR3 protein: CASSLLAGASTDTQYF
V gene: TRBV18
clone size: NA
J gene: TRBJ2-3
D gene: TRBD2

CDR3 DNA: TGTGCCAGCAGTGAAGGAGGGTTTGTTAGGACAGATACGCAGTATTTT
CDR3 protein: CASSEGGFVRTDTQYF
V gene: TRBV6-4
clone size: NA
J gene: TRBJ2-3
D gene: NA

CDR3 DNA: TGCGCCAGCAGTGAGTCTGGACTAGCGAGACAGTATTTT
CDR3 protein: CASSESGLARQYF
V gene: TRBV10-1
clone size: NA
J gene: TRBJ2-3
D gene: TRBD2

CDR3 DNA: TGTGCCAGCAGCTTAGAAAGGGGGGGAATCTCCTACAATGAGCAGTTCTTC
CDR3 protein: CASSLERGGISYNEQFF
V gene: TRBV7-8
clone size: NA
J gene: TRBJ2-1
D gene: NA

CDR3 DNA: TGTGCCAGCACCCTCGGGGACAGGGGTTCACCCCTCCACTTT
CDR3 protein: CASTLGDRGSPLHF
V gene: TRBV9
clone size: NA
J gene: TRBJ1-6
D gene: TRBD1

CDR3 DNA: TGCGCCAGCAGTGAGGCGGCTTACTACGAGCAGTACTTC
CDR3 protein: CASSEAAYYEQYF
V gene: TRBV10-1
clone size: NA
J gene: TRBJ2-7
D gene: NA

CDR3 DNA: TGTGCCAGTAGTATTCGGGTTCTGGGACAAGACAATGAGCAGTTCTTC
CDR3 protein: CASSIRVLGQDNEQFF
V gene: TRBV19
clone size: NA
J gene: TRBJ2-1
D gene: NA

CDR3 DNA: TGTGCCAGCAGTTTCTCCGGGACAGGGGATGAAAAACTGTTTTTT
CDR3 protein: CASSFSGTGDEKLFF
V gene: TRBV27
clone size: NA
J gene: TRBJ1-4
D gene: TRBD1

CDR3 DNA: TGCGCCAGCAGCCCAGGGGCACGAACTGAAGCTTTCTTT
CDR3 protein: CASSPGARTEAFF
V gene: TRBV4-1
clone size: NA
J gene: TRBJ1-1
D gene: NA

CDR3 DNA: TGTGCCAGCAGCGACCGGACAACGACGAGTTACAATGAGCAGTTCTTC
CDR3 protein: CASSDRTTTSYNEQFF
V gene: TRBV11-2
clone size: NA
J gene: TRBJ2-1
D gene: NA

CDR3 DNA: TGTGCCAGCAGTGAGGGGGACAGGATTGAAGCTTTCTTT
CDR3 protein: CASSEGDRIEAFF
V gene: TRBV6-1
clone size: NA
J gene: TRBJ1-1
D gene: TRBD1

CDR3 DNA: TGTGCCAGCAGCCAAGAAATCGGTCGGGGACAGGGGTCGAAGCCCCAGCATTTT
CDR3 protein: CASSQEIGRGQGSKPQHF
V gene: TRBV4-2
clone size: NA
J gene: TRBJ1-5
D gene: TRBD1

CDR3 DNA: TGTGCCAGCAGCCAAGATGGGACTAACCAAGAGACCCAGTACTTC
CDR3 protein: CASSQDGTNQETQYF
V gene: TRBV3-1/TRBV3-2
clone size: NA
J gene: TRBJ2-5
D gene: TRBD2

CDR3 DNA: TGTGCCAGCACCAGGAACCGGGGGAATCAGCCCCAGCATTTT
CDR3 protein: CASTRNRGNQPQHF
V gene: TRBV21-1
clone size: NA
J gene: TRBJ1-5
D gene: NA

CDR3 DNA: TGTGCCAGTAGTATTCCGGACAAAGGATTATGGGCCAATCAGCCCCAGCATTTT
CDR3 protein: CASSIPDKGLWANQPQHF
V gene: TRBV19
clone size: NA
J gene: TRBJ1-5
D gene: NA

CDR3 DNA: TGTGCCAGCTCACCACTAAGCGGGGGGGCCAACGAGCAGTACTTC
CDR3 protein: CASSPLSGGANEQYF
V gene: TRBV18
clone size: NA
J gene: TRBJ2-7
D gene: TRBD2

CDR3 DNA: TGTGCCACCTCAGGACAGGGGACGTCATATAGCAATCAGCCCCAGCATTTT
CDR3 protein: CATSGQGTSYSNQPQHF
V gene: TRBV2
clone size: NA
J gene: TRBJ1-5
D gene: TRBD1

CDR3 DNA: TGTGCCAGCAGCTTAGGCCAGGGACAGGGGAACAACGAGCAGTACTTC
CDR3 protein: CASSLGQGQGNNEQYF
V gene: TRBV7-9
clone size: NA
J gene: TRBJ2-7
D gene: TRBD1

CDR3 DNA: TGTGCCAGCACCAAACCGGAGCGGGGATTCAACGAGCAGTACTTC
CDR3 protein: CASTKPERGFNEQYF
V gene: TRBV7-9
clone size: NA
J gene: TRBJ2-7
D gene: TRBD2

CDR3 DNA: TGTGCCAGCAGTGAAAGGGGGCTAGTCGGCGAGCAGTACTTC
CDR3 protein: CASSERGLVGEQYF
V gene: TRBV6-1
clone size: once
J gene: TRBJ2-7
D gene: TRBD1

CDR3 DNA: TGTGCCAGCAGCTGGGACAGGGTCGCTGAAGCTTTCTTT
CDR3 protein: CASSWDRVAEAFF
V gene: TRBV28
clone size: once
J gene: TRBJ1-1
D gene: TRBD1

CDR3 DNA: TGTGCCAGCAGCTTCGGACAGACCTACGAGCAGTACTTC
CDR3 protein: CASSFGQTYEQYF
V gene: TRBV11-2
clone size: NA
J gene: TRBJ2-7
D gene: NA

CDR3 DNA: TGTGCCAGCAGTCCTAGCGGGTATCAAGAGACCCAGTACTTC
CDR3 protein: CASSPSGYQETQYF
V gene: TRBV27
clone size: NA
J gene: TRBJ2-5
D gene: TRBD2

CDR3 DNA: TGTGCCAGCAGCGTTAGCGGGGGGGCCGGTAAGACCCCCCAAGAGACCCAGTACTTC
CDR3 protein: CASSVSGGAGKTPQETQYF
V gene: TRBV9
clone size: NA
J gene: TRBJ2-5
D gene: TRBD2

CDR3 DNA: TGTGCCAGCAGTACCGGGACAGCTCTCCAAGCTTTCTTT
CDR3 protein: CASSTGTALQAFF
V gene: TRBV12-3/TRBV12-4
clone size: few
J gene: TRBJ1-1
D gene: TRBD1

CDR3 DNA: TGCGCCAGCAGCTTGGCGGCAGGAGGCGACGAGCAGTACTTC
CDR3 protein: CASSLAAGGDEQYF
V gene: TRBV5-1
clone size: NA
J gene: TRBJ2-7
D gene: NA

CDR3 DNA: TGTGCCAGTCCGACCGGACTAGCGCCCTCCACAGATACGCAGTATTTT
CDR3 protein: CASPTGLAPSTDTQYF
V gene: TRBV19
clone size: NA
J gene: TRBJ2-3
D gene: TRBD2

CDR3 DNA: TGTGCCAGCAGCTTAGCCCCCGCAGGGGGCTCGAACACTGAAGCTTTCTTT
CDR3 protein: CASSLAPAGGSNTEAFF
V gene: TRBV7-8
clone size: NA
J gene: TRBJ1-1
D gene: TRBD1

CDR3 DNA: TGTGCCAGCAGCTTGTGGGGTGGCGACAGGTCGGGGAACACTGAAGCTTTCTTT
CDR3 protein: CASSLWGGDRSGNTEAFF
V gene: TRBV5-6
clone size: NA
J gene: TRBJ1-1
D gene: NA

CDR3 DNA: TGTGCCATCACGGGGGACAGGGGGCTTTTGGGGGAGCAGTACTTC
CDR3 protein: CAITGDRGLLGEQYF
V gene: TRBV10-3
clone size: NA
J gene: TRBJ2-7
D gene: TRBD1

CDR3 DNA: TGTGCCAGCAGCTTCTCGACAGGGCGCAAGTACTTC
CDR3 protein: CASSFSTGRKYF
V gene: TRBV5-6
clone size: once
J gene: TRBJ2-7
D gene: TRBD1